A selection of T cell receptor beta chains follows, all from one sample in a study of T cell responses to AZD1222 COVID-19 vaccine. Sequenced by immunoSEQ multiplex PCR; TCRdb stores in-frame clones only, minus some. Of 170,000 or so clones in the sample, less than 95% were seen once. This specimen was peripheral blood, taken on day 0 of AZD1222 vaccination. The receptors were sampled from an adult in good health. CDR3s include the opening cysteine and the closing phenylalanine or tryptophan. D genes are given only for firm matches. Some rows mark clone size as missing; the rest say once, few, many or name a class of expanded clone.

J gene: TRBJ2-7; D gene: TRBD2; V gene: TRBV5-1; clone size: NA; CDR3 DNA: TGCGCCAGCAGCTTGGCTCTAGCGGGGGGCTTCTCCTACGAGCAGTACTTC; CDR3 protein: CASSLALAGGFSYEQYF
J gene: TRBJ2-7; D gene: TRBD1; V gene: TRBV5-6; clone size: NA; CDR3 DNA: TGTGCCAGCAGCTCTCACAGGGGCGAGCAGTACTTC; CDR3 protein: CASSSHRGEQYF
J gene: TRBJ2-1; D gene: NA; V gene: TRBV2; clone size: NA; CDR3 DNA: TGTGCCAGCATGCCGGGATCAAGCTCCTACAATGAGCAGTTCTTC; CDR3 protein: CASMPGSSSYNEQFF
J gene: TRBJ2-5; D gene: NA; V gene: TRBV5-4; clone size: NA; CDR3 DNA: TGTGCCAGCGGTGAGGGCGCCAGGGCCCAGTACTTC; CDR3 protein: CASGEGARAQYF
J gene: TRBJ1-4; D gene: NA; V gene: TRBV20-1; clone size: NA; CDR3 DNA: TGCAGTGCTGGAGACAGGCAAAAACTGTTTTTT; CDR3 protein: CSAGDRQKLFF
J gene: TRBJ1-1; D gene: TRBD1; V gene: TRBV2; clone size: NA; CDR3 DNA: TGTGCCAGCAGTGACGGGGACAGAGCCTCTGAAGCTTTCTTT; CDR3 protein: CASSDGDRASEAFF
J gene: TRBJ2-5; D gene: TRBD2; V gene: TRBV9; clone size: NA; CDR3 DNA: TGTGCCAGCAGCGTCGGGACTAGCGCCGCCAGGGAGACCCAGTACTTC; CDR3 protein: CASSVGTSAARETQYF
J gene: TRBJ2-7; D gene: NA; V gene: TRBV19; clone size: NA; CDR3 DNA: TGTGCCAGTAGTGAACACACACAGGTTTCCTACGAGCAGTACTTC; CDR3 protein: CASSEHTQVSYEQYF
J gene: TRBJ1-3; D gene: NA; V gene: TRBV3-1/TRBV3-2; clone size: NA; CDR3 DNA: TGTGCCAGCAGCCAAGTTCTGAGTCCTGGAAACACCATATATTTT; CDR3 protein: CASSQVLSPGNTIYF
J gene: TRBJ1-4; D gene: NA; V gene: TRBV2; clone size: once; CDR3 DNA: TGTGCCAGCAACCGCAGGGAAAAACTGTTTTTT; CDR3 protein: CASNRREKLFF
J gene: TRBJ2-7; D gene: NA; V gene: TRBV12-3/TRBV12-4; clone size: NA; CDR3 DNA: TGTGCCAGCAGGACTTGGGTAAGCGAGCAGTACTTC; CDR3 protein: CASRTWVSEQYF
J gene: TRBJ2-1; D gene: NA; V gene: TRBV9; clone size: NA; CDR3 DNA: TGTGCCAGCAGCGCCGCACTAGGTGGAGCTGAGCAGTTCTTC; CDR3 protein: CASSAALGGAEQFF
J gene: TRBJ2-3; D gene: TRBD2; V gene: TRBV6-5; clone size: NA; CDR3 DNA: TGTGCCAGCGGCAGCGGGGGGGCCGTTGATACGCAGTATTTT; CDR3 protein: CASGSGGAVDTQYF
J gene: TRBJ2-3; D gene: NA; V gene: TRBV4-2; clone size: NA; CDR3 DNA: TGTGCCAGCAGCCCCCAGATTTCGCACGGAGGTCAGTATTTT; CDR3 protein: CASSPQISHGGQYF
J gene: TRBJ1-2; D gene: NA; V gene: TRBV20-1; clone size: few; CDR3 DNA: TGCAGTGCTACCGACTTATATGGCTACACCTTC; CDR3 protein: CSATDLYGYTF
J gene: TRBJ1-5; D gene: NA; V gene: TRBV21-1; clone size: NA; CDR3 DNA: TGTGCCAGCAGCCACGGACAGGGGGGCAATCAGCCCCAGCATTTT; CDR3 protein: CASSHGQGGNQPQHF
J gene: TRBJ2-7; D gene: TRBD2; V gene: TRBV27; clone size: NA; CDR3 DNA: TGTGCCAGCAGTGGTAGACTAGCGGGGGATTACGAGCAGTACTTC; CDR3 protein: CASSGRLAGDYEQYF
J gene: TRBJ2-7; D gene: NA; V gene: TRBV4-3; clone size: NA; CDR3 DNA: TGCGCCAGCAGCCAAGAGGCTTTAGGGGCCAGCTACGAGCAGTACTTC; CDR3 protein: CASSQEALGASYEQYF
J gene: TRBJ1-3; D gene: TRBD1; V gene: TRBV5-1; clone size: NA; CDR3 DNA: TGCGCCAGCAGCCGAGGGACAGGGGCTGGTGGAAACACCATATATTTT; CDR3 protein: CASSRGTGAGGNTIYF
J gene: TRBJ1-5; D gene: NA; V gene: TRBV7-3; clone size: NA; CDR3 DNA: TGTGCCAGCTCCACCGATTTGGGTCAGCCCCAGCATTTT; CDR3 protein: CASSTDLGQPQHF
J gene: TRBJ1-3; D gene: NA; V gene: TRBV4-2; clone size: few; CDR3 DNA: TGTGCCAGCAGCCAAGAAGGTGGGGCCAGACTCTCTGGAAACACCATATATTTT; CDR3 protein: CASSQEGGARLSGNTIYF
J gene: TRBJ2-3; D gene: NA; V gene: TRBV7-2; clone size: NA; CDR3 DNA: TGTGCCAGCAGCCTCGGATTGGGGTTAACAGATACGCAGTATTTT; CDR3 protein: CASSLGLGLTDTQYF
J gene: TRBJ2-7; D gene: NA; V gene: TRBV9; clone size: NA; CDR3 DNA: TGTGCCAGCAGCGGATACATGGGTCGGGGGTCCGAGCAGTACTTC; CDR3 protein: CASSGYMGRGSEQYF
J gene: TRBJ2-7; D gene: TRBD1; V gene: TRBV6-9; clone size: NA; CDR3 DNA: TGTGCCAGCAGTTGCCGGGACAGGAGCTCCTACGAGCAGTACTTC; CDR3 protein: CASSCRDRSSYEQYF
J gene: TRBJ2-7; D gene: TRBD1; V gene: TRBV4-3; clone size: NA; CDR3 DNA: TGCGCCAGCAGCCAAGTAGGGACAGGGATTTTCGAGCAGTACTTC; CDR3 protein: CASSQVGTGIFEQYF
J gene: TRBJ2-7; D gene: TRBD2; V gene: TRBV4-1; clone size: NA; CDR3 DNA: TGCGCCAGCAGCCCTAGCGGGGGGGGCCTCGGCTACGAGCAGTACTTC; CDR3 protein: CASSPSGGGLGYEQYF
J gene: TRBJ1-3; D gene: NA; V gene: TRBV7-3; clone size: NA; CDR3 DNA: TGTGCCAGCAGCGCCCAGGGTGGCGCTGGAAACACCATATATTTT; CDR3 protein: CASSAQGGAGNTIYF
J gene: TRBJ1-6; D gene: NA; V gene: TRBV9; clone size: NA; CDR3 DNA: TGTGCCAGCAGCGTAGGTATTGGGGAGATTGGTTCTGGGGATAATTCCCTCCACTTT; CDR3 protein: CASSVGIGEIGSGDNSLHF
J gene: TRBJ2-7; D gene: NA; V gene: TRBV20-1; clone size: NA; CDR3 DNA: TGCAGTGCTCCACAGGGTTACGAGCAGTACTTC; CDR3 protein: CSAPQGYEQYF
J gene: TRBJ2-4; D gene: TRBD1; V gene: TRBV30; clone size: once; CDR3 DNA: TGTGCCTGGAGTGTATCGGGACAGGGGTCCCTAGCCAAAAACATTCAGTACTTC; CDR3 protein: CAWSVSGQGSLAKNIQYF
J gene: TRBJ1-1; D gene: TRBD1; V gene: TRBV3-1/TRBV3-2; clone size: NA; CDR3 DNA: TGTGCCAGCAGCCAAAGGGACAGCTACACTGAAGCTTTCTTT; CDR3 protein: CASSQRDSYTEAFF
J gene: TRBJ1-5; D gene: NA; V gene: TRBV30; clone size: NA; CDR3 DNA: TGTGCCGTATCCCAGAGGGTTGGTGATAGGCCCCAGCATTTT; CDR3 protein: CAVSQRVGDRPQHF
J gene: TRBJ2-7; D gene: NA; V gene: TRBV5-6; clone size: NA; CDR3 DNA: TGTGCCCGCAGCAGGGGGGTGGGCGAGCAGTACTTC; CDR3 protein: CARSRGVGEQYF
J gene: TRBJ2-7; D gene: NA; V gene: TRBV6-5; clone size: NA; CDR3 DNA: TGTGCCAGCAGTTTCGACTCAACCTACGAGCAGTACTTC; CDR3 protein: CASSFDSTYEQYF
J gene: TRBJ1-4; D gene: NA; V gene: TRBV4-3; clone size: NA; CDR3 DNA: TGCGCCAGCAGCCAAAACACCGCCTTGGGGGAAAAACTGTTTTTT; CDR3 protein: CASSQNTALGEKLFF
J gene: TRBJ2-7; D gene: TRBD1; V gene: TRBV27; clone size: NA; CDR3 DNA: TGTGCCAGCAGTCCACAGGGGGACGAGCAGTACTTC; CDR3 protein: CASSPQGDEQYF
J gene: TRBJ2-3; D gene: NA; V gene: TRBV4-3; clone size: NA; CDR3 DNA: TGCGCCAGCAGCCTACGGGGAGGGGGCTTTCGGAGCACAGATACGCAGTATTTT; CDR3 protein: CASSLRGGGFRSTDTQYF
J gene: TRBJ2-1; D gene: TRBD2; V gene: TRBV4-1; clone size: once; CDR3 DNA: TGCGCCAGCAGCCAAGCACGGACTAGCGGGGGGGTCAGCTCCTACAATGAGCAGTTCTTC; CDR3 protein: CASSQARTSGGVSSYNEQFF
J gene: TRBJ1-2; D gene: TRBD1; V gene: TRBV5-4; clone size: NA; CDR3 DNA: TGTGCCAGCAGCTCTTTCAAGGGGGGAGGGGGCAACGGCTACACCTTC; CDR3 protein: CASSSFKGGGGNGYTF
J gene: TRBJ1-1; D gene: TRBD1; V gene: TRBV20-1; clone size: NA; CDR3 DNA: TGCAGTGCTAGGGGACAGCGTGAAGCTTTCTTT; CDR3 protein: CSARGQREAFF
J gene: TRBJ2-5; D gene: TRBD2; V gene: TRBV7-9; clone size: NA; CDR3 DNA: TGTGCCAGCAGCCGACGGGGGAGGGGCCCACAAGAGACCCAGTACTTC; CDR3 protein: CASSRRGRGPQETQYF
J gene: TRBJ2-7; D gene: NA; V gene: TRBV27; clone size: once; CDR3 DNA: TGTGCCAGCAGCTGGGACGGACGGGAACAGCAGTACTTC; CDR3 protein: CASSWDGREQQYF
J gene: TRBJ2-7; D gene: NA; V gene: TRBV5-4; clone size: NA; CDR3 DNA: TGTGCCAGCAGCTTGGGCCCCGGGACCGACTACGAGCAGTACTTC; CDR3 protein: CASSLGPGTDYEQYF
J gene: TRBJ2-1; D gene: NA; V gene: TRBV2; clone size: NA; CDR3 DNA: TGTGCCAGCAGACAGAACATGTGGAATGAGCAGTTCTTC; CDR3 protein: CASRQNMWNEQFF
J gene: TRBJ2-2; D gene: NA; V gene: TRBV5-1; clone size: NA; CDR3 DNA: TGCGCCAGCAGCATAAGACAGGCTACGAACACCGGGGAGCTGTTTTTT; CDR3 protein: CASSIRQATNTGELFF
J gene: TRBJ2-3; D gene: NA; V gene: TRBV12-3/TRBV12-4; clone size: NA; CDR3 DNA: TGTGCCAGCAGTTTTAGCACAGATACGCAGTATTTT; CDR3 protein: CASSFSTDTQYF
J gene: TRBJ1-3; D gene: NA; V gene: TRBV6-1; clone size: NA; CDR3 DNA: TGTGCCAGCAGTGACACCCTTGGAAACACCATATATTTT; CDR3 protein: CASSDTLGNTIYF
J gene: TRBJ2-7; D gene: TRBD2; V gene: TRBV14; clone size: NA; CDR3 DNA: TGTGCCAGCAGCCAAGGACGAGCGGGGGTTTTCTACGAGCAGTACTTC; CDR3 protein: CASSQGRAGVFYEQYF
J gene: TRBJ1-1; D gene: NA; V gene: TRBV12-3/TRBV12-4; clone size: NA; CDR3 DNA: TGTGCCAGCAGTTTTGGGGCCCTTGAAGCTTTCTTT; CDR3 protein: CASSFGALEAFF
J gene: TRBJ2-7; D gene: TRBD2; V gene: TRBV5-1; clone size: NA; CDR3 DNA: TGCGCCAGCAGCTTACTAGCGGAGGCCTACGAGCAGTACTTC; CDR3 protein: CASSLLAEAYEQYF